This TCR beta chain was documented in a study of tumor-infiltrating lymphocytes in localized non-small cell lung cancer. The study's findings and limits: Not all patients were TCR sequenced, owing to tissue quantity.

Trimming took 2 bases from V and 2 from J, leaving 7 bases between them. Germline CDR1 is SNHLY and CDR2 is FYNNEI. CDR3 length: 15 amino acids. The assay was immunoSEQ multiplex PCR, and TCRdb's table has in-frame clones only and misses some. Of about 24,000 clones in the sample, 50% to 70% are singletons; the top ten hold around 5%. A remark on this clone: What it binds is not known.

The genes are TRBV2 and TRBJ2-6; no firm D call. The sequencing input was lung tumor tissue. This clonotype was obtained from a human donor with non-small cell lung cancer. CDR3 sequence: CASSETVPGANVLTF. CDR3 bases: TGTGCCAGCAGTGAAACAGTACCTGGGGCCAACGTCCTGACTTTC. Combining the CDR3 with reference TRBV2 and TRBJ2-6 gives the whole variable domain EPEVTQTPSHQVTQMGQEVILRCVPISNHLYFYWYRQILGQKVEFLVSFYNNEISEKSEIFDDQFSVERPDGSNFTLKIRSTKLEDSAMYFCASSETVPGANVLTFGAGSRLTVL.